These 26 T cell receptor beta chains originate from one sample sequenced in a study of regulatory T cells. Regarding the study as a whole: Hydrophobic residues at CDR3 positions 6 and 7 were enriched in conventional CD4+ T cells of CD3G-deficient patients.

Their recognized antigens are unknown. The PCR used 52 TRBV and 13 TRBJ primers. The data were produced by immunoSEQ multiplex PCR, yet TCRdb's version contains in-frame clones alone and is incomplete. This table holds 25,000 to 30,000 clones, about 90% found once. The material sequenced was conventional CD4+ T cells sorted from blood. The receptors stem from a person aged 18-35 years with CD3G deficiency.

The CDR3 is CASSQRASDTQYF. CDR3 nucleotides: TGCGCCAGCAGCCAGCGGGCCTCGGATACGCAGTATTTT. The rearrangement joins TRBV4-3 to TRBJ2-3; weak D call: TRBD2 (5 bases). Trimming removed 3 bases at V and 6 bases at J, with 10 bases between. Germline values: CDR1 LGHNA, CDR2 YSLEER. CDR3 length: 13 residues.

In this sample, this clone turned up a few times. The J gene is TRBJ2-1, the V gene TRBV6-1, with a weak D call TRBD2 (6 bases). With 6 bases removed from V and 1 base from J, the gap between germline ends came to 10 bases. The CDR3 spans 14 residues. Germline V CDR1 and CDR2: MNHNS, SASEGT. The CDR3 spells CASRLASSYNEQFF. CDR3 coding DNA: TGTGCCAGCAGACTAGCTTCTTCCTACAATGAGCAGTTCTTC.

This rearrangement joins TRBV28 to TRBJ2-2; D remains unclear. Trimming removed 6 bases at V and 0 bases at J, with 14 bases between. The CDR3 spans 16 residues. CDR1 is MDHEN, CDR2 SYDVKM, per germline. This CDR3 reads CASSAFRATNTGELFF. The CDR3 DNA is TGTGCCAGCAGCGCCTTTCGGGCCACGAACACCGGGGAGCTGTTTTTT.

The rearrangement links TRBV6-1 to TRBJ2-7, with TRBD1 as a possible D gene (5 bases). CDR1 is MNHNS, CDR2 SASEGT, per germline. Trimming took off 2 bases at V and 7 bases at J, with 12 bases between the two ends. The CDR3 is 13 amino acids. In DNA, the CDR3 is TGTGCCAGCAGTGAAATTACTTACAGGGAGCAGTACTTC. Its protein is CASSEITYREQYF.

The chain recombines TRBV5-1 with TRBJ1-2; D ambiguous. The CDR3 is 14 amino acids. Trimming shortened V by 4 bases and J by 0 bases, and 10 bases separated the two germline ends. Germline CDR1 and CDR2: SGHRS and YFSETQ. In nucleotides, the CDR3 is TGCGCCAGCAGCCCGACCGGGGCTAACTATGGCTACACCTTC. It yields the protein CASSPTGANYGYTF. The full variable domain, rest sourced from reference TRBV5-1 and TRBJ1-2, is KAGVTQTPRYLIKTRGQQVTLSCSPISGHRSVSWYQQTPGQGLQFLFEYFSETQRNKGNFPGRFSGRQFSNSRSEMNVSTLELGDSALYLCASSPTGANYGYTFGSGTRLTVV.

The CDR3 DNA sequence: TGTGCCTGGAGTGTAACTGGCTCCTACGAGCAGTACTTC. Protein sequence: CAWSVTGSYEQYF. The V and J genes are TRBV30 and TRBJ2-7, with unresolved D. The ends were cut back, 0 bases at V and 0 bases at J, with 6 bases in the middle. The germline V gene encodes CDR1 GTSNPN and CDR2 SVGIG (reference sequence). CDR3 length equals 13 residues.

This sequence joins TRBV7-9 and TRBJ2-2; D is uncertain. The CDR3 sequence is 16 residues long. Germline assignment: CDR1 SEHNR and CDR2 FQNEAQ (reference sequence). Trimming removed 1 base at V and 4 bases at J, with 13 bases between. The CDR3 loop reads CASSLVGPLFTGELFF. CDR3 in DNA: TGTGCCAGCAGCTTAGTTGGCCCCCTTTTCACCGGGGAGCTGTTTTTT.

V is TRBV6-5 and J is TRBJ1-6, with TRBD1 as a possible D gene (6 bases). CDR3 length: 14 residues. Germline loops: CDR1 MNHEY, CDR2 SVGAGI. With 6 bases removed from V and 3 bases from J, the gap between germline ends came to 9 bases. The CDR3 loop is CASRGGNYNSPLHF. For the CDR3, the DNA is TGTGCCAGCAGAGGGGGAAACTATAATTCACCCCTCCACTTT.

This clone was seen once. The chain uses TRBV19 and TRBJ1-1, with a possible D match to TRBD1 (5 bases). V lost 2 bases and J 12 bases, leaving 13 bases between the germline ends. Per the germline V gene, CDR1 is LNHDA and CDR2 is SQIVND (reference sequence). This CDR3 contains 12 residues. In DNA, the CDR3 is TGTGCCAGTAGTATACATGGGGGTTCGACTTTCTTT. Its protein is CASSIHGGSTFF.

The CDR3 reads CASGSPGLIGNTIYF. CDR3 nucleotide sequence: TGTGCCAGCGGATCACCCGGGCTGATTGGAAACACCATATATTTT. The V gene is TRBV28, the J gene TRBJ1-3; the D is unclear. The CDR3 has 15 amino acids. Trimming left V 8 bases short and J 3 bases short, with 17 bases between. Germline V lookup: CDR1 MDHEN, CDR2 SYDVKM.

The chain employs TRBV28 and TRBJ2-7, with TRBD1 matching over 9 bases. The CDR3 has 14 residues. Germline CDR1 MDHEN, CDR2 SYDVKM. Unmatched junction bases numbered 9, after V lost 6 bases and J lost 6 bases. The CDR3 nucleotides read TGTGCCAGCAGCCTCAGGGACAGGGCGAGCGAGCAGTACTTC. As protein: CASSLRDRASEQYF.

The rearrangement links TRBV28 to TRBJ2-3, with 11 bases matching TRBD2. This CDR3 contains 16 residues. CDR1 MDHEN and CDR2 SYDVKM come from the germline V gene. V trimming: 4 bases; J trimming: 2 bases; junction bases outside the gene matches: 5. The CDR3 DNA reads as TGTGCCAGCAGTTCCCCGACTAGCGGGATCACAGATACGCAGTATTTT. The encoded protein is CASSSPTSGITDTQYF.

This clone was recorded a few times. DNA of the CDR3: TGCGCCAGCAGCCCAGACAGGGGTGGGGGCACCGGGGAGCTGTTTTTT. Encoded protein: CASSPDRGGGTGELFF. The chain employs TRBV5-1 and TRBJ2-2, with 8 nucleotides matching TRBD1. This CDR3 region has 16 residues. The V segment lost 4 bases and the J segment 4 bases; nucleotides outside the gene matches: 9. The germline CDR1 and CDR2 sequences are SGHRS and YFSETQ.

This rearrangement joins TRBV7-9 to TRBJ1-6, with D maybe TRBD1 (5 bases). The CDR3 is made up of 15 amino acids. Trimming took 3 bases from V and 2 from J, leaving 8 bases between them. Germline values: CDR1 SEHNR, CDR2 FQNEAQ (reference sequence). Written as DNA, the CDR3 is TGTGCCAGCAGCTTGCGGGGGACCTATAATTCACCCCTCCACTTT. This encodes CASSLRGTYNSPLHF.

The chain employs TRBV18 and TRBJ2-1; 8 bases are shared with TRBD2. CDR1 KGHSH and CDR2 LQKENI come from the germline V gene. V lost 5 bases and J lost 6; bases outside the gene matches: 3. This CDR3 spans 13 amino acids. The CDR3 DNA reads as TGTGCCAGCTCAAGCGGGAGTGGCAATGAGCAGTTCTTC. Translation: CASSSGSGNEQFF.

The chain links TRBV19 to TRBJ2-5; D might be TRBD2 (6 bases). Looked up from germline, CDR1 is LNHDA and CDR2 is SQIVND (reference sequence). Trimming took off 6 bases at V and 7 bases at J, with 15 bases between the two ends. This CDR3 region has 13 residues. The CDR3 here is CASRSGGKGTQYF. Here the CDR3 DNA reads TGTGCCAGTAGGTCCGGGGGTAAGGGGACCCAGTACTTC.

The rearrangement links TRBV10-2 to TRBJ1-1; D perhaps matches TRBD1 (5 bases). CDR3 size: 14 residues. Germline CDR1 WSHSY, CDR2 SAAADI. V lost 4 bases to trimming and J lost 0 bases, with 9 bases between them. CDR3 sequence: CASSVQGMNTEAFF. The CDR3 DNA follows: TGCGCCAGCAGTGTTCAGGGAATGAACACTGAAGCTTTCTTT.

The chain combines TRBV18 with TRBJ1-5; D is unresolved. This CDR3 contains 14 residues. Deletions cut 6 bases from V and 1 base from J, with 10 bases between. Germline V CDR1 and CDR2: KGHSH, LQKENI. In DNA, the CDR3 is TGTGCCAGCTCTCCGGGGATAAGCAATCAGCCCCAGCATTTT. Residues: CASSPGISNQPQHF.

This chain links TRBV7-2 with TRBJ2-4, with 12 bases fitting TRBD2. Germline V gives CDR1 SGHTA, CDR2 FQGNSA. V trimming: 7 bases; J trimming: 0 bases; junction bases outside the gene matches: 7. This CDR3 has 17 amino acids. The CDR3, as DNA: TGTGCCAGCACCACCCGGACTAGCGGGGTAGCCAAAAACATTCAGTACTTC. Its protein is CASTTRTSGVAKNIQYF. Using reference TRBV7-2 and TRBJ2-4 for the parts outside the CDR3, the full variable domain is GAGVSQSPSNKVTEKGKDVELRCDPISGHTALYWYRQSLGQGLEFLIYFQGNSAPDKSGLPSDRFSAERTGGSVSTLTIQRTQQEDSAVYLCASTTRTSGVAKNIQYFGAGTRLSVL.

The J gene is TRBJ2-4, the V gene TRBV29-1; TRBD1 agrees at 7 bases. V shed 5 bases, J shed 0 bases, and the junction held 10 bases outside the gene matches. Germline V gene data show CDR1 as SQVTM and CDR2 as ANQGSEA. The CDR3 is 16 residues long. For the CDR3, the DNA is TGCAGCGTTATGGTCTCAGGGGGTGTAGCCAAAAACATTCAGTACTTC. Translated, it gives CSVMVSGGVAKNIQYF.

The rearrangement links TRBV5-1 to TRBJ2-7; D not certain. The CDR3 spans 15 residues. Germline V gene data show CDR1 as SGHRS and CDR2 as YFSETQ. Trimming left V 1 base short and J 0 bases short, with 11 bases between. The CDR3 region has the DNA TGCGCCAGCAGCTTGACGTACGGAAACTCCTACGAGCAGTACTTC. Protein: CASSLTYGNSYEQYF. Based on the CDR3 plus reference TRBV5-1 and TRBJ2-7, the full variable domain is KAGVTQTPRYLIKTRGQQVTLSCSPISGHRSVSWYQQTPGQGLQFLFEYFSETQRNKGNFPGRFSGRQFSNSRSEMNVSTLELGDSALYLCASSLTYGNSYEQYFGPGTRLTVT.

The chain combines TRBV6-6 with TRBJ2-6, with D unresolved. The CDR3 is 14 amino acids. CDR1 is MNHNY, CDR2 SVGAGI, per germline (reference sequence). V was pared by 5 bases and J by 4 bases, with 9 bases between. The DNA of the CDR3 is TGTGCCAGCAGTGGTTCCGGGGGGGCCAACGTCCTGACTTTC. This encodes CASSGSGGANVLTF.

A single count supports this clone. The chain carries TRBV5-6 and TRBJ2-6; D is undetermined. Trimming cost V 1 base and J 5 bases, with 10 bases left between them. This CDR3 region has 15 residues. The V gene's germline CDR1 is SGHDT and CDR2 YYEEEE. The CDR3 DNA follows: TGTGCCAGCAGCTTGTGGCATTCGAGGGCCAACGTCCTGACTTTC. This gives the protein CASSLWHSRANVLTF.

J is TRBJ2-3 and V is TRBV18; no definite D call. The CDR3 extends over 11 amino acids. Trimming took 8 bases from V and 0 from J, leaving 3 bases between them. CDR1 and CDR2 from the germline V gene are KGHSH and LQKENI. CDR3 sequence reads: CASRSTDTQYF. For the CDR3, the DNA is TGTGCCAGCCGTAGCACAGATACGCAGTATTTT.

The gene calls are TRBV27 and TRBJ1-1; D remains unclear. The V and J ends lost 2 bases and 6 bases respectively, with 13 bases between them. The CDR3 has 14 amino acids. Germline lookup yields CDR1 MNHEY and CDR2 SMNVEV (reference sequence). This CDR3 reads CASSLEAGRPEAFF. CDR3 DNA: TGTGCCAGCAGTTTAGAGGCCGGGAGGCCTGAAGCTTTCTTT.

This rearrangement joins TRBV6-4 to TRBJ2-7; 9 nucleotides match TRBD1. The germline gives CDR1 MRHNA, CDR2 SNTAGT. The junction had 9 bases not matched to a gene; V was cut back by 4 bases and J by 5 bases. CDR3 size: 15 residues. CDR3 sequence: CASSGGGQGGHEQYF. The CDR3 nucleotides are TGTGCCAGCAGTGGGGGGGGACAGGGTGGCCACGAGCAGTACTTC.